The 7 T cell receptor beta chains below were found in one sample sequenced in a study of vaccination and CD4 T cells after COVID-19. These TCRs are of unknown antigen specificity. Sequencing of cultured CD4+ T cell DNA used the Oncomine TCR Beta short-read assay. One entry per CDR3 protein, called by TCRdb with MiXCR from the PCR reads. The data contain roughly 16,000 distinct CDR3 sequences, 72% of them singletons. Treatment specified: approximately 10-day PBMC culture with coronavirus spike peptide pools or control peptides (ViraFEST assay). Sequenced sample: CD4+ T cells from blood, cultured in vitro. These receptors originate from a human donor who had recovered from COVID-19.

V is TRBV19 and J is TRBJ2-6; 12 nucleotides agree with TRBD2. CDR1 is LNHDA and CDR2 is SQIVND in the germline V gene (reference sequence). V was clipped by 10 bases and J by 2 bases; unmatched bases: 3. The CDR3 has 15 amino acids. CDR3 sequence (DNA): TGTGCCACGACTAGCGGGAGTGCTGGGGCCAACGTCCTGACTTTC. Its translation: CATTSGSAGANVLTF.

The V and J genes are TRBV28 and TRBJ1-1; D uncertain. This CDR3 spans 12 amino acids. CDR1 MDHEN and CDR2 SYDVKM come from the germline V gene. V gave up 5 bases and J gave up 9 bases, with 13 bases separating them. CDR3 sequence: CASSPQESQAFF. The CDR3 DNA follows: TGTGCCAGCAGTCCCCAGGAATCCCAAGCTTTCTTT.

The rearrangement links TRBV27 to TRBJ1-2; weak D call: TRBD1 (5 bases). CDR3 size: 14 residues. The V end lost 0 bases, the J end lost 2 bases, and 7 bases lay between the germline ends. CDR1 and CDR2 from the germline V gene are MNHEY and SMNVEV (reference sequence). The DNA for the CDR3 is TGTGCCAGCAGTTTATCCCGGGACAACTATGGCTACACCTTC. Translating gives CASSLSRDNYGYTF.

The genes are TRBV24-1 and TRBJ2-7, with D unclear. CDR3 length equals 14 residues. Germline V lookup: CDR1 KGHDR, CDR2 SFDVKD. Trimming took off 4 bases at V and 0 bases at J, with 9 bases between the two ends. The CDR3 protein is CATSEGPFSYEQYF. CDR3 bases: TGTGCCACCAGTGAAGGACCCTTCTCCTACGAGCAGTACTTC.

J is TRBJ1-5 and V is TRBV2; 7 bases are shared with TRBD1. Germline V CDR1 and CDR2: SNHLY, FYNNEI. CDR3 size: 16 residues. V shed 6 bases, J shed 0 bases, and the junction held 8 bases outside the gene matches. As DNA, the CDR3 is TGTGCCAGCAGCGCGGACAGGTTCTATAGCAATCAGCCCCAGCATTTT. It codes for CASSADRFYSNQPQHF. Full variable domain (rest looked up from reference TRBV2 and TRBJ1-5): EPEVTQTPSHQVTQMGQEVILRCVPISNHLYFYWYRQILGQKVEFLVSFYNNEISEKSEIFDDQFSVERPDGSNFTLKIRSTKLEDSAMYFCASSADRFYSNQPQHFGDGTRLSIL.

V gene TRBV29-1 combines with J gene TRBJ1-1; maybe TRBD1 (6 bases). The CDR3 runs to 13 residues. Germline CDR1 SQVTM, CDR2 ANQGSEA. This CDR3 reads CTGLGALHTEAFF. The DNA for the CDR3 is TGCACCGGGTTGGGGGCCCTACACACTGAAGCTTTCTTT.

The chain has TRBV20-1 and TRBJ1-5; D uncertain. The CDR3 runs to 13 residues. The ends were cut back, 4 bases at V and 2 bases at J, with 9 bases in the middle. Germline V lookup: CDR1 DFQATT, CDR2 SNEGSKA (reference sequence). DNA of the CDR3: TGCAGTGCTATCCCCGGGGGCAATCAGCCCCAGCATTTT. Residues: CSAIPGGNQPQHF.